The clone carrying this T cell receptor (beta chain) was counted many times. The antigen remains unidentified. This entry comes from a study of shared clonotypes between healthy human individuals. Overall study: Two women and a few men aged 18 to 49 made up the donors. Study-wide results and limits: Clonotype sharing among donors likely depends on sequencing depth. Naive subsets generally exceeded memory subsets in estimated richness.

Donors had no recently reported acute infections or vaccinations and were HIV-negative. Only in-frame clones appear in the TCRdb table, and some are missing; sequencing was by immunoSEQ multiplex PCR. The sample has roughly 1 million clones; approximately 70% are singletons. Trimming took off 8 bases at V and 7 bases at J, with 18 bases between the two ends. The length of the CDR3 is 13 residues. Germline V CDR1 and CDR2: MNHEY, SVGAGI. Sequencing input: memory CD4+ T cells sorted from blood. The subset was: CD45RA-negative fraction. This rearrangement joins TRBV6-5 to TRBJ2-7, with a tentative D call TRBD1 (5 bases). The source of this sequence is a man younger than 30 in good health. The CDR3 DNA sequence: TGTGCCAGCGCAAACCCAGGGTCGTGGGAGCAGTACTTC. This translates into CASANPGSWEQYF.